The 20 T cell receptor beta chains below all came from one sample that was sequenced in a study of beta chain features in type 1 diabetes. Expressed TCRB transcripts got sequenced, as all isolated RNA was reverse transcribed. Measured with immunoSEQ multiplex PCR; TCRdb has only the in-frame clones, and not every one. Here the sample spans about 200,000 clones, under 13% being singletons. The sequencing sample was made of central memory CD4+ T cells from blood. The source is a man aged 18-30 years in good health.

CDR3 loop: CASSPSGLSYNEQFF. The CDR3 region has the DNA TGTGCCAGCTCACCCTCAGGACTATCCTACAATGAGCAGTTCTTC. The chain is built from TRBV18 and TRBJ2-1; tentatively, D is TRBD2 (6 bases). With 3 bases removed from V and 1 base from J, the gap between germline ends came to 10 bases. The CDR3 has 15 residues. From germline, CDR1 is KGHSH and CDR2 LQKENI.

This clone was seen many times. This rearrangement joins TRBV18 to TRBJ2-7; perhaps TRBD1 as D (5 bases). Germline values: CDR1 KGHSH, CDR2 LQKENI. The CDR3 length is 12 residues. V was cut by 2 bases and J by 5 bases, with 7 bases left in between. The CDR3 here is CASSPNRNEQYF. CDR3 coding DNA: TGTGCCAGCTCACCAAACAGGAACGAGCAGTACTTC.

This clone was seen repeatedly, ten times or more. This rearrangement joins TRBV7-2 to TRBJ2-6, with unresolved D. Per germline, CDR1 SGHTA and CDR2 FQGNSA. The CDR3 sequence is 13 residues long. The germline V and J ends were trimmed by 5 bases and 7 bases, with 9 bases remaining between them. The CDR3 DNA is TGTGCCAGCAGCCCTAACGCAGCCAACGTCCTGACTTTC. Translated: CASSPNAANVLTF.

This clone showed up many times. The J gene is TRBJ1-1, the V gene TRBV9; D is ambiguous. V was pared by 0 bases and J by 2 bases, with 8 bases between. This CDR3 has 14 amino acids. CDR1 and CDR2 (germline): SGDLS, YYNGEE. CDR3 sequence: CASSVGEPNTEAFF. CDR3 in DNA: TGTGCCAGCAGCGTAGGGGAGCCAAACACTGAAGCTTTCTTT. Combining the CDR3 with reference TRBV9 and TRBJ1-1 gives the whole variable domain DSGVTQTPKHLITATGQRVTLRCSPRSGDLSVYWYQQSLDQGLQFLIQYYNGEERAKGNILERFSAQQFPDLHSELNLSSLELGDSALYFCASSVGEPNTEAFFGQGTRLTVV.

This clone was recorded a few times. The rearrangement uses TRBV28 and TRBJ2-1; possibly TRBD2 for D (6 bases). Germline V CDR1 and CDR2: MDHEN, SYDVKM. Deletions cut 7 bases from V and 8 bases from J, with 21 bases between. The CDR3 is 15 residues long. CDR3 residues: CASNFQRVPGDEQFF. CDR3 sequence (DNA): TGTGCCAGCAATTTTCAGCGGGTGCCTGGCGATGAGCAGTTCTTC.

With regard to this clone: This clone may be a read error of a much larger clone one base away. The chain combines TRBV27 with TRBJ2-1; TRBD2 is a possible D gene (5 bases). The length of the CDR3 is 11 residues. Deletions cut 5 bases from V and 9 bases from J, with 8 bases between. CDR1 is MNHEY, CDR2 SMNVEV, per germline (reference sequence). In DNA form, the CDR3 reads TGTGCCAGCAGTGACTATGGTGAGCAGTTCTTC. This encodes CASSDYGEQFF.

The chain carries TRBV19 and TRBJ1-4; the D gene is possibly TRBD1 (5 bases). Germline CDR1 and CDR2: LNHDA and SQIVND (reference sequence). The CDR3 runs 14 residues. V lost 6 bases and J 2 bases, leaving 10 bases between the germline ends. The CDR3 sequence: CASSDSRTNEKLFF. The DNA of the CDR3 is TGTGCCAGTAGCGACAGTAGGACTAATGAAAAACTGTTTTTT.

In this sample, this clone turned up a few times. The chain couples TRBV30 to TRBJ2-3, with TRBD2 identical over 12 bases. J gave up 6 bases and V 3 bases, and 10 bases lay outside the gene matches. The germline CDR1 and CDR2 sequences are GTSNPN and SVGIG (reference sequence). This CDR3 spans 16 amino acids. The CDR3 sequence is CAWSATLAGGPDTQYF. Written as DNA, the CDR3 is TGTGCCTGGAGCGCAACGCTAGCGGGAGGGCCCGATACGCAGTATTTT. Variable domain in full (rest from reference TRBV30 and TRBJ2-3): SQTIHQWPATLVQPVGSPLSLECTVEGTSNPNLYWYRQAAGRGLQLLFYSVGIGQISSEVPQNLSASRPQDRQFILSSKKLLLSDSGFYLCAWSATLAGGPDTQYFGPGTRLTVL.

V usage is TRBV7-2 and J usage is TRBJ2-7, with D possibly matching TRBD1 (5 bases). Germline CDR1 is SGHTA and CDR2 is FQGNSA. The CDR3 contains 13 residues. Trimming cost V 1 base and J 3 bases, with 7 bases left between them. The CDR3 region is CASSLGQHYEQYF. In nucleotides, the CDR3 is TGTGCCAGCAGCTTAGGACAGCACTACGAGCAGTACTTC.

The chain employs TRBV7-9 and TRBJ2-4; D remains unclear. The V and J ends lost 5 bases and 7 bases respectively, with 21 bases between them. This CDR3 has 16 residues. Germline CDR1 is SEHNR and CDR2 is FQNEAQ (reference sequence). CDR3 sequence: CASSPQSSQHRNIQYF. CDR3 DNA: TGTGCCAGCAGCCCCCAGAGCTCTCAACACCGGAACATTCAGTACTTC.

This clone was recorded many times. The V and J genes are TRBV11-2 and TRBJ1-1; perhaps TRBD1 as D (5 bases). CDR1 SGHAT and CDR2 FQNNGV come from the germline V gene. The CDR3 covers 14 residues. The V and J ends lost 5 bases and 1 base respectively, with 11 bases between them. CDR3 in DNA: TGTGCCAGCAGCCTCGGGACGGGGAACACTGAAGCTTTCTTT. It encodes CASSLGTGNTEAFF.

This clone was seen only a few times. The gene calls are TRBV14 and TRBJ2-3, with 10 bases identical to TRBD2. This CDR3 comprises 16 residues. The V gene's germline CDR1 is SGHDN and CDR2 FVKESK. V lost 0 bases to trimming and J lost 0 bases; unmatched junction nucleotides: 0. CDR3 nucleotide sequence: TGTGCCAGCAGCCAAGAGACTAGCGGGAGCACAGATACGCAGTATTTT. It codes for CASSQETSGSTDTQYF.

This clone was seen a few times. The V gene is TRBV2, the J gene TRBJ2-5; a weak D match, TRBD1 (6 bases). CDR1 SNHLY and CDR2 FYNNEI come from the germline V gene. The CDR3 sequence is 15 residues long. The ends were cut back, 6 bases at V and 0 bases at J, with 14 bases in the middle. CDR3 amino acids: CASRIRPGDQETQYF. CDR3 coding DNA: TGTGCCAGCAGGATTAGGCCAGGGGACCAAGAGACCCAGTACTTC.

This clone turned up a few times. This chain links TRBV7-6 with TRBJ2-1, with D perhaps matching TRBD1 (5 bases). The germline V and J ends were trimmed by 4 bases and 15 bases, with 22 bases remaining between them. This CDR3 has 14 residues. CDR1 SGHVS and CDR2 FNYEAQ come from the germline V gene. CDR3 nucleotide sequence: TGTGCCAGCAGCTCCGCTAGTCAAGGGGTGGTTTGGTTCTTC. It specifies CASSSASQGVVWFF.

Only a few counts were recorded for this clone. The V call is TRBV5-1, the J call TRBJ1-1, with a possible D match to TRBD1 (5 bases). The germline V gene encodes CDR1 SGHRS and CDR2 YFSETQ. Trimming removed 0 bases at V and 3 bases at J, with 9 bases between. The CDR3 spans 14 residues. The CDR3 bases are TGCGCCAGCAGCTTGGCTCGCAGGGACACTGAAGCTTTCTTT. Translating gives CASSLARRDTEAFF. The whole variable domain, filled in from reference TRBV5-1 and TRBJ1-1, reads KAGVTQTPRYLIKTRGQQVTLSCSPISGHRSVSWYQQTPGQGLQFLFEYFSETQRNKGNFPGRFSGRQFSNSRSEMNVSTLELGDSALYLCASSLARRDTEAFFGQGTRLTVV.

In its sample, this clone was seen a few times. CDR3 in amino acids: CASSEDGGRYEQYF. The CDR3 DNA is TGTGCCAGCAGTGAAGACGGGGGTAGGTACGAGCAGTACTTC. The chain links TRBV25-1 to TRBJ2-7; perhaps TRBD2 as D (6 bases). The CDR3 runs 14 residues. Trimming shortened V by 2 bases and J by 4 bases, and 12 bases separated the two germline ends. Germline V gives CDR1 MGHDK, CDR2 SYGVNS.

V and J are TRBV6-6 and TRBJ2-5, with 9 bases that match TRBD2. This CDR3 spans 13 amino acids. V was clipped by 6 bases and J by 7 bases; unmatched bases: 6. Germline lookup yields CDR1 MNHNY and CDR2 SVGAGI (reference sequence). The CDR3 sequence is CASSSGLAGTQYF. CDR3 in DNA: TGTGCCAGCAGCTCGGGACTAGCCGGGACCCAGTACTTC.

The chain carries TRBV4-2 and TRBJ2-3; D is unresolved. The CDR3 loop spans 13 amino acids. Germline-derived CDR1 and CDR2 are LGHNA and YNFKEQ. Trimming stripped 5 bases from V and 3 bases from J, with 9 bases between. This CDR3 reads CASSLDSTDTQYF. The CDR3 DNA reads as TGTGCCAGCAGCTTGGATTCGACAGATACGCAGTATTTT.

The CDR3 sequence: CASSPRRSTSGSNTGELFF. CDR3 sequence (DNA): TGTGCCAGCAGCCCCCGAAGGAGTACTAGCGGGAGCAACACCGGGGAGCTGTTTTTT. V and J are TRBV9 and TRBJ2-2, with 11 bases aligning to TRBD2. Germline-derived CDR1 and CDR2 are SGDLS and YYNGEE. The CDR3 extends over 19 amino acids. V was clipped by 4 bases and J by 2 bases; unmatched bases: 13.

V and J are TRBV30 and TRBJ1-1, with TRBD1 identical over 8 bases. The CDR3 consists of 14 residues. CDR1 is GTSNPN, CDR2 SVGIG, per germline (reference sequence). Trimming removed 4 bases from V and 4 bases from J; junction bases left unmatched: 8. The DNA of the CDR3 is TGTGCCTGGACAACAGGGGGGATTGGCACTGAAGCTTTCTTT. Translation: CAWTTGGIGTEAFF.